The 27 T cell receptor beta chains presented below share a single source sample, sequenced in a study of glioma-infiltrating T cells. Using RNA template, CDR3s of TCR alpha and beta were amplified with iRepertoire arm-PCR. In TCRdb, the multiplex PCR reads were re-called with MiXCR into one record per CDR3 protein. The sample shows about 3,900 distinct CDR3 sequences, roughly 90% of them seen only once. Sample: glioma tissue, nonneoplastic brain tissue, or PBMCs (not recorded which). The origin of the receptors is a human donor with low-grade glioma or glioblastoma, undergoing nonglioma brain surgery, or in good health (not recorded which).

Concerning this clonotype itself: Found in a library prepared for alpha chains, this beta chain is an off-target read, and its abundance has little meaning. The V and J genes are TRBV27 and TRBJ2-7, with TRBD1 matching over 7 bases. The V gene's germline CDR1 is MNHEY and CDR2 SMNVEV (reference sequence). This CDR3 region has 13 residues. The ends lost 6 bases at V and 3 bases at J; junction bases unmatched: 5. Written as DNA, the CDR3 is TGTGCCAGCAGCACGCGACAGGGCTACGAGCAGTACGTC. Protein sequence: CASSTRQGYEQYV.

This clonotype has just one count. An end of the junction does not agree with germline; a read error may underlie this. Because the library targeted alpha chains, this beta chain is an off-target read whose size means little. V usage is TRBV7-2 and J usage is TRBJ1-3, with 10 bases fitting TRBD1. This CDR3 contains 16 residues. The germline gives CDR1 SGHTA, CDR2 FQGNSA. For the CDR3, the DNA is TGTGCCTGCAGCTTCCGACAGGGGGCAGAAGGAAACACCATATATTTT. It codes for CACSFRQGAEGNTIYF.

On this clonotype itself: This beta chain represents an off-target read in a library built for alpha chains; its size is of limited meaning. The chain recombines TRBV25-1 with TRBJ2-1; 14 nucleotides align to TRBD2. The CDR3 extends over 17 amino acids. The germline CDR1 and CDR2 sequences are MGHDK and SYGVNS. Trimming removed 6 bases from V and 4 bases from J; junction bases left unmatched: 8. The CDR3 DNA sequence: TGTGCCAGCAGATGGACTAGCGGGAGGATAAGGTACAATGAGCAGTTCTTC. It encodes CASRWTSGRIRYNEQFF. Full variable domain (remainder filled in from reference TRBV25-1 and TRBJ2-1): EADIYQTPRYLVIGTGKKITLECSQTMGHDKMYWYQQDPGMELHLIHYSYGVNSTEKGDLSSESTVSRIRTEHFPLTLESARPSHTSQYLCASRWTSGRIRYNEQFFGPGTRLTVL.

In regard to this clonotype: This beta chain slipped into a library made for alpha chains as a stray read, so its size is not meaningful. This sequence joins TRBV6-1 and TRBJ1-1; maybe TRBD1 (6 bases). V was shortened by 6 bases and J by 4 bases, with 15 bases between the two germline ends. Germline CDR1 reads MNHNS; CDR2 reads SASEGT. The CDR3 is 14 residues long. As DNA, the CDR3 is TGTGCCAGCAGGATACAGGGCAGCGTCACTGAAGCTTTCTTT. It yields the protein CASRIQGSVTEAFF.

Points on this clonotype: The junction departs from the called germline gene at one end, perhaps through a read error. This beta chain represents an off-target read in a library built for alpha chains; its size is of limited meaning. CDR3 in DNA: TGTGCCACCAGAAGAGATCAAATAGGGCTGACGGGCTACACCTTC. Its translation: CATRRDQIGLTGYTF. The rearrangement links TRBV15 to TRBJ1-2; D gene ambiguous. The CDR3 has 15 amino acids. Per the germline V gene, CDR1 is LNHNV and CDR2 is YYDKDF (reference sequence).

About this clonotype: This beta chain slipped into a library made for alpha chains as a stray read, so its size is not meaningful. The genes are TRBV6-9 and TRBJ1-5; no reliable D call. The CDR3 consists of 17 residues. V was shortened by 3 bases and J by 2 bases, with 17 bases between the two germline ends. Germline CDR1 reads MNHGY; CDR2 reads SVAAGI. CDR3 bases: TGTGCCAGCAGTTACAGTTCGGGGTGGAGGGGCAATCAGCCCCAGCATTTT. This translates into CASSYSSGWRGNQPQHF.

This clonotype was seen once. An end of the junction does not agree with germline; a read error may underlie this. Being off target in a library aimed at alpha chains, this beta chain has a size of little meaning. The V gene is TRBV20-1, the J gene TRBJ2-4; D is possibly TRBD1 (7 bases). Germline CDR1 reads DFQATT; CDR2 reads SNEGSKA (reference sequence). The CDR3 length is 15 residues. The CDR3 here is CSARGSGSLINNQYF. CDR3 DNA: TGCAGTGCCAGGGGGTCCGGGAGTCTGATAAACAATCAGTACTTC.

About this clonotype itself: This beta chain is an off-target read within a library intended for alpha chains, so its frequency means little. The V and J genes are TRBV27 and TRBJ1-5; D might be TRBD1 (6 bases). V lost 1 base and J 5 bases, leaving 12 bases between the germline ends. The CDR3 loop spans 15 amino acids. The V gene's germline CDR1 is MNHEY and CDR2 SMNVEV (reference sequence). CDR3 sequence reads: CASSLWGNRDQPQHF. The DNA of the CDR3 is TGTGCCAGCAGTTTATGGGGCAACAGGGATCAGCCCCAGCATTTT.

Turning to this clonotype: This beta chain lies outside the target of a library built for alpha chains; its clone size means little. The chain couples TRBV6-6 to TRBJ1-6, with D uncertain. The CDR3 contains 16 residues. Germline V gives CDR1 MNHNY, CDR2 SVGAGI (reference sequence). Trimming cost V 2 bases and J 8 bases, with 16 bases left between them. As DNA, the CDR3 is TGTGCCAGCAGTTACGGTCCCTCCATATGGCATTCACCCCTCCACTTT. This encodes CASSYGPSIWHSPLHF.

In regard to this clonotype: This beta chain is a stray read from a library made for alpha chains; its abundance is not meaningful. This sequence joins TRBV27 and TRBJ2-3, with 10 bases that match TRBD2. J gave up 2 bases and V 6 bases, and 8 bases lay outside the gene matches. CDR3 length equals 16 residues. The germline gives CDR1 MNHEY, CDR2 SMNVEV (reference sequence). The CDR3 sequence: CASSRTSGNPTDTQYF. The CDR3 nucleotides are TGTGCCAGCAGCCGAACTAGCGGGAACCCCACAGATACGCAGTATTTT.

A word on this clonotype: This beta chain appears as a stray read in a library generated for alpha chains; its size is not informative. V usage is TRBV6-6 and J usage is TRBJ2-7; weak D call: TRBD2 (5 bases). Germline V gene data show CDR1 as MNHNY and CDR2 as SVGAGI (reference sequence). The V gene lost 2 bases and the J gene lost 3 bases, with 17 bases spanning the gap. The length of the CDR3 is 16 residues. The CDR3 DNA follows: TGTGCCAGCAGTTACCGGACTCGAGGACCCTTCTACGAGCAGTACTTC. This encodes CASSYRTRGPFYEQYF.

Notes on this clonotype: A library made for alpha chains picked up this beta chain off target, so its size means little. V and J are TRBV28 and TRBJ2-5; 7 bases map to TRBD1. Germline V CDR1 and CDR2: MDHEN, SYDVKM. V was pared by 6 bases and J by 1 base, with 8 bases of the junction left unmatched. The CDR3 contains 15 residues. This CDR3 reads CASSSLDRSQETQYF. In DNA form, the CDR3 reads TGTGCCAGCAGCTCCCTGGACAGGAGCCAAGAGACCCAGTACTTC.

Comment on this clonotype: As an off-target read in a library built for alpha chains, this beta chain has a frequency of little significance. The chain couples TRBV19 to TRBJ2-7; D perhaps matches TRBD1 (6 bases). This CDR3 comprises 15 residues. The V end lost 9 bases, the J end lost 4 bases, and 22 bases lay between the germline ends. Germline values: CDR1 LNHDA, CDR2 SQIVND (reference sequence). The CDR3 DNA follows: TGTGCCAGCAGTGCTCCCGGGACAAGAGTTTACGAGCAGTACGTC. Translating it yields CASSAPGTRVYEQYV.

In the case of this clonotype: This beta chain is an off-target read within a library intended for alpha chains, so its frequency means little. The chain carries TRBV27 and TRBJ1-1, with a tentative D call TRBD1 (5 bases). V dropped 6 bases and J dropped 14 bases, with 22 bases sitting between them. Germline V gene sequence: CDR1 MNHEY, CDR2 SMNVEV (reference sequence). CDR3 length: 13 amino acids. The DNA of the CDR3 is TGTGCCAGCAGCGGTTGGGACCCCTTTCGGGCCTTCTTT. It specifies CASSGWDPFRAFF.

To note about this clonotype: This beta chain is an off-target read within a library intended for alpha chains, so its frequency means little. The CDR3 DNA reads as TGCGCCAGCAGCCCTACCCAGGGGGACACAGATACGCAGTATTTT. This translates into CASSPTQGDTDTQYF. V is TRBV4-1 and J is TRBJ2-3, with 7 bases fitting TRBD1. This CDR3 is 15 amino acids long. Germline assignment: CDR1 MGHRA and CDR2 YSYEKL. The junction had 6 bases not matched to a gene; V was cut back by 4 bases and J by 2 bases.

As concerns this clonotype: The library was prepared for alpha chains; this beta chain is a stray read, so its frequency means little. V gene TRBV7-2 combines with J gene TRBJ2-3; TRBD1 aligns across 7 bases. Germline-derived CDR1 and CDR2 are SGHTA and FQGNSA. Unmatched junction bases numbered 2, after V lost 5 bases and J lost 6 bases. The CDR3 is 12 residues long. CDR3 nucleotides: TGTGCCAGCAGCCCGACAGGGGATACGCAGTATTTT. Its protein is CASSPTGDTQYF. The full variable domain, in which reference TRBV7-2 and TRBJ2-3 provide the parts outside the CDR3, is GAGVSQSPSNKVTEKGKDVELRCDPISGHTALYWYRQSLGQGLEFLIYFQGNSAPDKSGLPSDRFSAERTGGSVSTLTIQRTQQEDSAVYLCASSPTGDTQYFGPGTRLTVL.

In the case of this clonotype: This beta chain is an off-target read within a library intended for alpha chains, so its frequency means little. V and J are TRBV7-9 and TRBJ2-3; TRBD1 agrees at 9 bases. The CDR3 runs to 16 residues. The germline CDR1 and CDR2 sequences are SEHNR and FQNEAQ (reference sequence). Trimming took 4 bases from V and 8 from J; bases not matched to a gene: 13. The CDR3 DNA sequence: TGTGCCAGCAGCTCAAACAGGGGGCCCTACCCCGGTACGCAGTATTTT. This codes for CASSSNRGPYPGTQYF.

For this clonotype: This beta chain turned up in a library designed for alpha chains; as an off-target read, its abundance says little. The rearrangement joins TRBV27 to TRBJ1-2; 7 nucleotides line up with TRBD1. This CDR3 region has 13 residues. The ends lost 5 bases at V and 8 bases at J; junction bases unmatched: 8. Germline V gene data show CDR1 as MNHEY and CDR2 as SMNVEV (reference sequence). The CDR3 here is CASSPHRGGGYTF. In DNA, the CDR3 is TGTGCCAGCAGTCCACACAGGGGAGGCGGCTACACCTTC.

The table lists this clonotype with a count of one. This beta chain is off target for a library built for alpha chains, so its abundance means little. This chain links TRBV20-1 with TRBJ2-1; 7 positions match TRBD2. V was pared by 5 bases and J by 7 bases, with 8 bases of the junction left unmatched. CDR1 is DFQATT, CDR2 SNEGSKA, per germline (reference sequence). The CDR3 has 13 amino acids. The CDR3 nucleotides are TGCAGTGCTTCCCGGACTAGTACGAATGAGCAGTTCTTC. It specifies CSASRTSTNEQFF.

Points on this clonotype: This beta chain is an off-target read within a library intended for alpha chains, so its frequency means little. V and J are TRBV14 and TRBJ2-7, with 7 bases fitting TRBD1. The CDR3 runs 14 residues. The V gene end was trimmed by 3 bases and the J gene end by 6 bases; junction bases not matched to a gene: 8. The germline CDR1 and CDR2 sequences are SGHDN and FVKESK. In DNA, the CDR3 is TGTGCCAGCAGCCACCGACAGGGCCCAGGCGAGCAGTACTTC. It yields the protein CASSHRQGPGEQYF.

To note about this clonotype: This beta chain represents an off-target read in a library built for alpha chains; its size is of limited meaning. V gene TRBV6-6 combines with J gene TRBJ1-1; D is unresolved. This CDR3 contains 13 residues. The V end was cut by 3 bases, the J end by 6 bases, with 11 bases between. Per the germline V gene, CDR1 is MNHNY and CDR2 is SVGAGI (reference sequence). CDR3 sequence: CASSYGPLAEAFF. The CDR3 DNA follows: TGTGCCAGCAGTTATGGACCGCTAGCTGAAGCTTTCTTT.

As regards this clonotype: In a library made to pick up alpha chains, this beta chain is a stray read with a size that means little. The chain is built from TRBV6-5 and TRBJ1-2; D ambiguous. The CDR3 has 11 residues. Germline CDR1 and CDR2: MNHEY and SVGAGI. V was trimmed by 4 bases and J by 8 bases, leaving 8 bases between them. CDR3 sequence (DNA): TGTGCCAGCAGTTCGGCCGGGGGCTACACCTTC. Protein product: CASSSAGGYTF.

In regard to this clonotype: This beta chain represents an off-target read in a library built for alpha chains; its size is of limited meaning. This rearrangement joins TRBV20-1 to TRBJ2-3; tentative D call: TRBD2 (6 bases). The germline V gene encodes CDR1 DFQATT and CDR2 SNEGSKA (reference sequence). V gave up 7 bases and J gave up 8 bases, with 19 bases separating them. The CDR3 is 13 residues long. CDR3 DNA: TGCAGTGTCCCGTCCCGACTAGACGGTACGCAGTATTTT. This codes for CSVPSRLDGTQYF.

Note on this clonotype: One junction end disagrees with the germline gene, perhaps due to a read error. With the library built for alpha chains, this beta chain is off target and its frequency is not meaningful. The chain carries TRBV25-1 and TRBJ1-2; D gene unclear. This CDR3 contains 13 residues. Germline-derived CDR1 and CDR2 are MGHDK and SYGVNS. CDR3: CASSPLDGLGYNF. DNA for the CDR3: TGTGCCAGCAGCCCTCTCGATGGACTTGGCTACAACTTC.

With regard to this clonotype: This beta chain is an off-target read within a library intended for alpha chains, so its frequency means little. This chain connects TRBV27 to TRBJ2-5; 11 bases line up with TRBD2. The CDR3 consists of 14 residues. The trim removed 2 bases at V and 4 bases at J, leaving 0 bases unmatched. Germline CDR1 reads MNHEY; CDR2 reads SMNVEV (reference sequence). CDR3 in amino acids: CASSLLAGGETQYF. The CDR3 nucleotides are TGTGCCAGCAGTTTACTAGCGGGGGGAGAGACCCAGTACTTC.

Notes on this clonotype: Its ends do not fully match the called genes, so a read error is possible. This beta chain slipped into a library made for alpha chains as a stray read, so its size is not meaningful. V and J are TRBV28 and TRBJ2-7; 7 nucleotides align to TRBD2. Germline CDR1 is MDHEN and CDR2 is SYDVKM. This CDR3 is 14 amino acids long. This chain's CDR3 is CASSLLGGAYEQYF. The CDR3 bases are TGTGCCAGCAGCTTATTGGGAGGGGCCTACGAGCAGTACTTC.

Comments on this clonotype: The library was built for alpha chains, so this beta chain is an off-target read and its size means little. V and J are TRBV10-3 and TRBJ2-1, with TRBD1 identical over 7 bases. The CDR3 extends over 13 amino acids. The J segment lost 7 bases and the V segment lost 9 bases, leaving 9 bases of the junction unmatched. Per germline, CDR1 ENHRY and CDR2 SYGVKD. The CDR3 protein is CAMGRTTGNEQFF. DNA for the CDR3: TGTGCCATGGGACGCACGACAGGGAATGAGCAGTTCTTC.